A selection of T cell receptor beta chains follows, all from one sample in a study of identical twins. A single record per CDR3 protein comes from TCRdb applying MiXCR to the 5' RACE reads. The repertoire consists of 410,000 or so distinct CDR3 sequences, with around 18% occurring once and the leading ten covering 10% to 15%. Source material: naive T cells sorted from blood. The receptors here all came from a man over 45 in good health. The CDR3 runs from the conserved cysteine through the conserved F or W. The order of the fields is V gene, clone size, J gene, D gene, CDR3 DNA, CDR3 protein. The D gene is left open where the match is weak. Part of the rows lack a size; the others show once, few, many or a class for expanded clones.

v_call: TRBV20-1
clone_size: NA
j_call: TRBJ2-7
d_call: NA
cdr3_nt: TGCAGTGCTAGGGTGGGAGTTGCCTACGAGCAGTACTTC
cdr3_aa: CSARVGVAYEQYF

v_call: TRBV5-6
clone_size: NA
j_call: TRBJ2-7
d_call: TRBD1
cdr3_nt: TGTGCCAGCAGCGCAACAGGGGGCGGTTACGAGCAGTACTTC
cdr3_aa: CASSATGGGYEQYF

v_call: TRBV15
clone_size: NA
j_call: TRBJ2-7
d_call: NA
cdr3_nt: TGTGCCACCAGCAGAGGGGGGGTCAGGCCGTACGAGCAGTACTTC
cdr3_aa: CATSRGGVRPYEQYF

v_call: TRBV6-5
clone_size: few
j_call: TRBJ2-1
d_call: TRBD2
cdr3_nt: TGTGCCAGCAGTTACAAGGCGGGGGGAATGGTTGAGCAGTTCTTC
cdr3_aa: CASSYKAGGMVEQFF

v_call: TRBV29-1
clone_size: many
j_call: TRBJ2-2
d_call: TRBD1
cdr3_nt: TGCAGCGCCCAGGGGGTCGTGAGCACCGGGGAGCTGTTTTTT
cdr3_aa: CSAQGVVSTGELFF

v_call: TRBV21-1
clone_size: NA
j_call: TRBJ2-2
d_call: NA
cdr3_nt: TGTGCCAGCAGCATACGACGGTCCACCGGGGAGCTGTTTTTT
cdr3_aa: CASSIRRSTGELFF

v_call: TRBV20-1
clone_size: NA
j_call: TRBJ2-7
d_call: NA
cdr3_nt: TGCAGTGCTAGAATGCAGGACTCCTACGAGCAGTACTTC
cdr3_aa: CSARMQDSYEQYF

v_call: TRBV28
clone_size: many
j_call: TRBJ2-1
d_call: NA
cdr3_nt: TGTGCCAGCAGTTCTGTGGGAAGCTCCTACAATGAGCAGTTCTTC
cdr3_aa: CASSSVGSSYNEQFF

v_call: TRBV10-3
clone_size: few
j_call: TRBJ2-2
d_call: TRBD1
cdr3_nt: TGTGCCATCAGTGCCGGACAGGGTGGCGGGGAGCTGTTTTTT
cdr3_aa: CAISAGQGGGELFF

v_call: TRBV10-2
clone_size: few
j_call: TRBJ2-7
d_call: NA
cdr3_nt: TGCGCCAGTTTCGGGACATTCCACTACGAGCAGTACTTC
cdr3_aa: CASFGTFHYEQYF

v_call: TRBV12-3/TRBV12-4
clone_size: NA
j_call: TRBJ2-3
d_call: NA
cdr3_nt: TGTGCCAGCAGTTCGCTAGACAGGGAGGCAGATACGCAGTATTTT
cdr3_aa: CASSSLDREADTQYF

v_call: TRBV27
clone_size: NA
j_call: TRBJ2-5
d_call: NA
cdr3_nt: TGTGCCAGCAGTACGGGCCGAGAGACCCAGTACTTC
cdr3_aa: CASSTGRETQYF

v_call: TRBV24-1
clone_size: few
j_call: TRBJ2-5
d_call: NA
cdr3_nt: TGTGCCACCAGTGACCCCCAGGGCCGAGGACAAGAGACCCAGTACTTC
cdr3_aa: CATSDPQGRGQETQYF

v_call: TRBV6-5
clone_size: NA
j_call: TRBJ1-2
d_call: TRBD1
cdr3_nt: TGTGCCAGCAGTTACTCGCAGGGGGCGTATGCTAACTATGGCTACACCTTC
cdr3_aa: CASSYSQGAYANYGYTF

v_call: TRBV9
clone_size: few
j_call: TRBJ2-5
d_call: NA
cdr3_nt: TGTGCCAGCAGCCCAGGGGGGCTTTCCGGGGAGACCCAGTACTTC
cdr3_aa: CASSPGGLSGETQYF

v_call: TRBV6-1
clone_size: many
j_call: TRBJ1-5
d_call: NA
cdr3_nt: TGTGCCAGCAGTGACACTAGCAATCAGCCCCAGCATTTT
cdr3_aa: CASSDTSNQPQHF

v_call: TRBV29-1
clone_size: NA
j_call: TRBJ1-2
d_call: NA
cdr3_nt: TGCAGCGTTGAGTCCAGGACGCTTAACTATGGCTACACCTTC
cdr3_aa: CSVESRTLNYGYTF

v_call: TRBV6-2/TRBV6-3
clone_size: few
j_call: TRBJ2-1
d_call: TRBD2
cdr3_nt: TGTGCCAGCAGAGAAGGCGGGGGGGCCTACAATGAGCAGTTCTTC
cdr3_aa: CASREGGGAYNEQFF

v_call: TRBV28
clone_size: NA
j_call: TRBJ1-5
d_call: NA
cdr3_nt: TGTGCCAGCAGCCCTGGAGGGTACAATCAGCCCCAGCATTTT
cdr3_aa: CASSPGGYNQPQHF

v_call: TRBV12-3/TRBV12-4
clone_size: NA
j_call: TRBJ2-4
d_call: TRBD1
cdr3_nt: TGTGCCAGCAGCTCGTCGGGACAGGGGAATTTAGCCAAAAACATTCAGTACTTC
cdr3_aa: CASSSSGQGNLAKNIQYF

v_call: TRBV2
clone_size: NA
j_call: TRBJ1-5
d_call: NA
cdr3_nt: TGTGCCAGCAAAGAACTAGACAGCGCTAATCAGCCCCAGCATTTT
cdr3_aa: CASKELDSANQPQHF

v_call: TRBV7-8
clone_size: many
j_call: TRBJ2-1
d_call: NA
cdr3_nt: TGTGCCAGCAGCTCGCCCCTTCTGCAGGCCCTCATGACCTACAATGAGCAGTTCTTC
cdr3_aa: CASSSPLLQALMTYNEQFF

v_call: TRBV10-3
clone_size: NA
j_call: TRBJ2-7
d_call: NA
cdr3_nt: TGTGCCATCAGTACTATCCAGGGATGGTACGAGCAGTACTTC
cdr3_aa: CAISTIQGWYEQYF

v_call: TRBV20-1
clone_size: many
j_call: TRBJ2-1
d_call: NA
cdr3_nt: TGCAGTGCTAGGGGCTTGGACATTAACAATGAGCAGTTCTTC
cdr3_aa: CSARGLDINNEQFF

v_call: TRBV7-8
clone_size: many
j_call: TRBJ2-2
d_call: TRBD2
cdr3_nt: TGTGCCAGCGAGTTAGCGGGAGTTGGGGCCGGGGAGCTGTTTTTT
cdr3_aa: CASELAGVGAGELFF